The 22 T cell receptor beta chains below were found in one sample sequenced in a study of regulatory T cells in long-lasting Graves disease. This sample's time point: persistent/refractory GD, antithyroid drugs over 5 years with positive TRAb. Isolated PBMC RNA provided the starting material for the TCR library. Arm-PCR of CDR3 regions and iRepertoire HTBI primers were used to build TCR beta libraries. TCRdb fed the multiplex PCR reads into MiXCR, producing one record per CDR3 protein. The table records hundreds of thousands of distinct CDR3 sequences, around 20% of them present only once. Sequences were derived from peripheral blood mononuclear cells (PBMCs), sampled when the disease was refractory, from a patient treated with antithyroid drugs. The receptors were sampled from a female donor with Graves disease.

The sample holds many counts of this clonotype. The chain has TRBV7-9 and TRBJ1-1, with D possibly being TRBD1 (5 bases). Trimming cost V 5 bases and J 6 bases, with 10 bases left between them. The CDR3 has 12 amino acids. Per the germline V gene, CDR1 is SEHNR and CDR2 is FQNEAQ (reference sequence). The CDR3 is CASSISTAEAFF. The DNA of the CDR3 is TGTGCCAGCAGCATTTCGACAGCTGAAGCTTTCTTT.

This clonotype has just a few counts. This chain uses TRBV5-6 with TRBJ1-1; D is unclear. The CDR3 spans 14 residues. The ends were cut back, 3 bases at V and 0 bases at J, with 9 bases in the middle. The germline gives CDR1 SGHDT, CDR2 YYEEEE. Written as DNA, the CDR3 is TGTGCCAGCAGCTCCCTTGGGGTGAACACTGAAGCTTTCTTT. Its translation is CASSSLGVNTEAFF.

The chain has TRBV5-4 and TRBJ2-5, with 8 bases fitting TRBD2. After removal of 5 bases from V and 4 bases from J, the junction contained 16 bases not matched to a gene. Looked up from germline, CDR1 is SGHNT and CDR2 is YYREEE (reference sequence). The CDR3 has 17 residues. CDR3: CASRGWGSGGAGETQYF. CDR3 DNA sequence: TGTGCCAGCAGAGGATGGGGATCGGGAGGGGCTGGAGAGACCCAGTACTTC.

This clonotype has a count of ten or more. V gene TRBV20-1 combines with J gene TRBJ2-7; 9 bases line up with TRBD1. The CDR3 totals 14 residues. Trimming at V came to 5 bases and at J to 3 bases, leaving 8 bases not matched to a gene. CDR1 is DFQATT and CDR2 is SNEGSKA in the germline V gene (reference sequence). The CDR3, as DNA: TGCAGTGCTGGGGATCGGGACAGGGACTACGAGCAGTACTTC. Protein product: CSAGDRDRDYEQYF.

The chain joins TRBV7-9 to TRBJ1-2; maybe TRBD1 (6 bases). The V gene's germline CDR1 is SEHNR and CDR2 FQNEAQ (reference sequence). Trimming took off 3 bases at V and 1 base at J, with 18 bases between the two ends. The CDR3 has 17 residues. Here the CDR3 reads CASSFASLGQSNYGYTF. The CDR3 nucleotides are TGTGCCAGCAGCTTTGCATCTTTAGGACAGAGTAACTATGGCTACACCTTC.

This clonotype came up a few times. J is TRBJ2-7 and V is TRBV2, with a tentative D call TRBD1 (6 bases). This CDR3 has 14 residues. Trimming removed 6 bases from V and 11 bases from J, with 23 bases in between. Germline CDR1 and CDR2: SNHLY and FYNNEI. The DNA of the CDR3 is TGTGCCAGCAGCGGACAAGGACAGTCACATAAGGAGTACTTC. It is translated as CASSGQGQSHKEYF. Using reference TRBV2 and TRBJ2-7 for the parts outside the CDR3, the full variable domain is EPEVTQTPSHQVTQMGQEVILRCVPISNHLYFYWYRQILGQKVEFLVSFYNNEISEKSEIFDDQFSVERPDGSNFTLKIRSTKLEDSAMYFCASSGQGQSHKEYFGPGTRLTVT.

This clonotype was seen repeatedly, ten times or more. The genes are TRBV7-8 and TRBJ2-7; 7 bases are a match to TRBD2. Germline V gene data show CDR1 as SGHVS and CDR2 as FQNEAQ. The CDR3 extends over 14 amino acids. With V trimmed by 6 bases and J by 3 bases, 8 bases remained unmatched. DNA for the CDR3: TGTGCCAGCAGTAACTTGGCGGGAGACTACGAGCAGTACTTC. Translating it yields CASSNLAGDYEQYF.

J is TRBJ2-7 and V is TRBV14, with TRBD2 identical over 10 bases. Germline assignment: CDR1 SGHDN and CDR2 FVKESK. The CDR3 is 16 residues long. Unmatched junction bases numbered 5, after V lost 0 bases and J lost 3 bases. The CDR3 DNA is TGTGCCAGCAGCCAAGATAGACTAGCGGGCATCTACGAGCAGTACTTC. It specifies CASSQDRLAGIYEQYF.

This rearrangement joins TRBV6-5 to TRBJ2-7; possibly TRBD2 for D (7 bases). The CDR3 runs 15 residues. Trimming took 1 base from V and 7 from J, leaving 17 bases between them. Germline V CDR1 and CDR2: MNHEY, SVGAGI. The CDR3 sequence is CASSYFPGARGEQYF. As DNA, the CDR3 is TGTGCCAGCAGTTACTTTCCGGGGGCGCGGGGGGAGCAGTACTTC.

This chain joins TRBV6-1 and TRBJ1-1, with 7 bases that match TRBD1. Germline V gene data show CDR1 as MNHNS and CDR2 as SASEGT. V shed 8 bases and J 3 bases; nucleotides not matched to a gene: 18. The CDR3 spans 17 residues. The CDR3 sequence: CASQAGGSRTRDTEAFF. CDR3 in DNA: TGTGCCAGCCAAGCAGGGGGTTCTAGGACTCGGGACACTGAAGCTTTCTTT.

The chain couples TRBV19 to TRBJ1-1; weak D call: TRBD1 (5 bases). The CDR3 sequence is 14 residues long. The germline V gene has CDR1 LNHDA and CDR2 SQIVND (reference sequence). V was cut by 5 bases and J by 5 bases, with 15 bases left in between. In nucleotides, the CDR3 is TGTGCCAGTAGTCCTGGGACGCGGGAGACTGAAGCTTTCTTT. This gives the protein CASSPGTRETEAFF.

V gene TRBV5-1 combines with J gene TRBJ2-2; D is ambiguous. CDR3 length: 16 amino acids. CDR1 SGHRS and CDR2 YFSETQ come from the germline V gene. V shed 0 bases and J shed 0 bases, with 9 bases lying between them. The DNA of the CDR3 is TGCGCCAGCAGCTTGGCCGTAGGCACGAACACCGGGGAGCTGTTTTTT. Translation: CASSLAVGTNTGELFF.

This clonotype was seen ten or more times. The rearrangement links TRBV24-1 to TRBJ2-2, with 8 bases lining up with TRBD1. V shed 4 bases, J shed 3 bases, and the junction held 6 bases outside the gene matches. Germline values: CDR1 KGHDR, CDR2 SFDVKD. This CDR3 comprises 16 residues. In DNA form, the CDR3 reads TGTGCCACCAGTGACAGGGGGCGTAAGGACACCGGGGAGCTGTTTTTT. Protein sequence: CATSDRGRKDTGELFF.

This chain connects TRBV6-2 or TRBV6-3 to TRBJ2-6, with unresolved D. Trimming took 0 bases from V and 0 from J, leaving 9 bases between them. The CDR3 is 17 residues long. In germline, CDR1 is MNHEY, CDR2 SVGEGT. CDR3 sequence reads: CASSYSIRLSGANVLTF. The CDR3 region has the DNA TGTGCCAGCAGTTACTCGATACGGCTCTCTGGGGCCAACGTCCTGACTTTC.

This clonotype was seen only a few times. The rearrangement joins TRBV27 to TRBJ2-7, with a weak D call TRBD2 (6 bases). CDR3 length: 14 residues. CDR1 MNHEY and CDR2 SMNVEV come from the germline V gene (reference sequence). V was shortened by 6 bases and J by 4 bases, with 16 bases between the two germline ends. CDR3 region: CASSKTIGGYEQYF. The CDR3 DNA follows: TGTGCCAGCAGCAAGACAATCGGGGGATACGAGCAGTACTTC.

This clonotype showed up many times. V and J are TRBV15 and TRBJ2-7, with TRBD2 matching 10 bases. The J segment lost 3 bases and the V segment lost 3 bases, leaving 5 bases of the junction unmatched. CDR3 length equals 15 residues. The germline V gene has CDR1 LNHNV and CDR2 YYDKDF (reference sequence). CDR3 protein: CATSSGLADSYEQYF. Here the CDR3 DNA reads TGTGCCACCAGCAGCGGACTAGCGGATAGCTACGAGCAGTACTTC.

This clonotype was observed many times. The gene calls are TRBV28 and TRBJ2-7; TRBD1 might be the D (6 bases). The CDR3 runs to 16 residues. V was cut by 7 bases and J by 4 bases, with 23 bases left in between. Germline values: CDR1 MDHEN, CDR2 SYDVKM. The CDR3 coding sequence is TGTGCCAGCACCCCTCCCTTAGGGGGATTGAATTACGAGCAGTACTTC. The encoded protein is CASTPPLGGLNYEQYF.

This clonotype was counted ten times or more. The V and J genes are TRBV28 and TRBJ2-7, with D possibly being TRBD1 (6 bases). Trimming took 3 bases from V and 2 from J, leaving 11 bases between them. From germline, CDR1 is MDHEN and CDR2 SYDVKM. CDR3 length: 14 amino acids. CDR3 nucleotide sequence: TGTGCCAGCAGTTTGGGGAGACAGGCCTACGAGCAGTACTTC. Protein product: CASSLGRQAYEQYF.

This clonotype was picked up a small number of times. V is TRBV7-9 and J is TRBJ2-1; D remains ambiguous. The CDR3 spans 12 residues. The V gene lost 1 base and the J gene lost 7 bases, with 5 bases spanning the gap. Per the germline V gene, CDR1 is SEHNR and CDR2 is FQNEAQ (reference sequence). CDR3 amino acids: CASSLEVNEQFF. The CDR3 bases are TGTGCCAGCAGCTTAGAAGTGAATGAGCAGTTCTTC.

The chain is built from TRBV19 and TRBJ2-1, with no clear D. V was clipped by 5 bases and J by 7 bases, with 12 bases between them. The CDR3 contains 13 residues. Germline-derived CDR1 and CDR2 are LNHDA and SQIVND (reference sequence). CDR3 DNA: TGTGCCAGTAGTCTACTGGACCTAAATGAGCAGTTCTTC. Translated: CASSLLDLNEQFF.

Note on this clonotype: The junction does not match germline at one end; this may be a read error. The chain uses TRBV20-1 and TRBJ2-5, with D perhaps matching TRBD1 (5 bases). The CDR3 is made up of 15 amino acids. Germline CDR1 reads DFQATT; CDR2 reads SNEGSKA (reference sequence). The CDR3: CSARGMRQLQVTQYF. The CDR3 bases are TGCAGTGCTAGAGGAATGAGACAGCTCCAAGTGACCCAGTACTTC.

This clonotype occurred many times. The chain recombines TRBV28 with TRBJ2-2; no definite D call. CDR3 length equals 12 residues. Germline assignment: CDR1 MDHEN and CDR2 SYDVKM. Trimming took off 2 bases at V and 8 bases at J, with 6 bases between the two ends. CDR3 residues: CASSLIIGELFF. CDR3 coding DNA: TGTGCCAGCAGTTTAATTATTGGGGAGCTGTTTTTT.